These 15 T cell receptor beta chains were sequenced from one sample in a study of regulatory T cells in long-lasting Graves disease. Arm-PCR of CDR3 regions and iRepertoire HTBI primers were used to build TCR beta libraries. TCRdb fed the multiplex PCR reads into MiXCR, producing one record per CDR3 protein. The table shows roughly 700,000 distinct CDR3 sequences, with roughly 30% occurring only once. Time point indicated: persistent/refractory GD, antithyroid drugs over 5 years with positive TRAb. PBMC RNA served as the TCR library source. Source: peripheral blood mononuclear cells (PBMCs), taken when the disease was refractory, from a patient treated with antithyroid drugs. The receptors were sampled from a female donor with Graves disease.

The genes are TRBV18 and TRBJ2-7, with TRBD1 identical over 7 bases. The CDR3 extends over 14 amino acids. V lost 3 bases to trimming and J lost 1 base; unmatched junction nucleotides: 3. CDR1 and CDR2 (germline): KGHSH, LQKENI. The CDR3 nucleotides are TGTGCCAGCTCACCTCGACAGGGTTCCTACGAGCAGTACTTC. Amino acids: CASSPRQGSYEQYF.

This clonotype was seen only a few times. The genes are TRBV6-1 and TRBJ1-4, with 8 positions matching TRBD1. Looked up from germline, CDR1 is MNHNS and CDR2 is SASEGT. The junction had 4 bases not matched to a gene; V was cut back by 6 bases and J by 7 bases. This CDR3 is built from 13 residues. In DNA, the CDR3 is TGTGCCAGCAGAAGACAGGGGCGTGAAAAACTGTTTTTT. Translated, it gives CASRRQGREKLFF.

The chain carries TRBV2 and TRBJ1-4; no clear D. Per germline, CDR1 SNHLY and CDR2 FYNNEI. This CDR3 has 13 residues. The ends were cut back, 3 bases at V and 5 bases at J, with 7 bases in the middle. The CDR3 protein is CASSEAGNEKLFF. The CDR3, as DNA: TGTGCCAGCAGTGAGGCGGGGAATGAAAAACTGTTTTTT.

In this sample, this clonotype turned up a few times. The chain uses TRBV6-5 and TRBJ2-5, with D perhaps TRBD2 (5 bases). Germline loops: CDR1 MNHEY, CDR2 SVGAGI. This CDR3 region has 15 residues. Trimming shortened V by 0 bases and J by 5 bases, and 13 bases separated the two germline ends. This CDR3 is CASSYSGSSGETQYF. The CDR3 region has the DNA TGTGCCAGCAGTTACTCGGGCAGCTCGGGGGAGACCCAGTACTTC.

The table lists this clonotype with a few counts. This sequence joins TRBV7-9 and TRBJ1-2, with D hard to call. V gave up 2 bases and J gave up 5 bases, with 12 bases separating them. Per germline, CDR1 SEHNR and CDR2 FQNEAQ (reference sequence). The CDR3 runs to 14 residues. The CDR3 DNA follows: TGTGCCAGCAGCTTAAGCTCCACCCAATATGGCTACACCTTC. This sequence encodes CASSLSSTQYGYTF.

The chain is built from TRBV7-9 and TRBJ2-5, with D possibly being TRBD2 (5 bases). The germline CDR1 and CDR2 sequences are SEHNR and FQNEAQ (reference sequence). The CDR3 sequence is 14 residues long. V dropped 6 bases and J dropped 2 bases, with 13 bases sitting between them. The CDR3 DNA reads as TGTGCCAGCAGGAAGAATAGCGTTCAAGAGACCCAGTACTTC. Residues: CASRKNSVQETQYF. Using reference TRBV7-9 and TRBJ2-5 for the parts outside the CDR3, the full variable domain is DTGVSQNPRHKITKRGQNVTFRCDPISEHNRLYWYRQTLGQGPEFLTYFQNEAQLEKSRLLSDRFSAERPKGSFSTLEIQRTEQGDSAMYLCASRKNSVQETQYFGPGTRLLVL.

The V and J genes are TRBV12-3 or TRBV12-4 and TRBJ1-1; D is perhaps TRBD1 (5 bases). V lost 6 bases and J lost 7, with 12 bases in between. The CDR3 totals 12 residues. The CDR3 is CASSRQTLEAFF. CDR3 nucleotides: TGTGCCAGCAGCCGACAGACTCTTGAAGCTTTCTTT.

This clonotype has more than one count but fewer than ten. The chain is built from TRBV27 and TRBJ1-6, with D uncertain. Germline V gene sequence: CDR1 MNHEY, CDR2 SMNVEV (reference sequence). The CDR3 spans 15 residues. V dropped 2 bases and J dropped 3 bases, with 8 bases sitting between them. The CDR3 here is CASSLRWDYNSPLHF. CDR3 nucleotides: TGTGCCAGCAGTTTAAGGTGGGACTATAATTCACCCCTCCACTTT.

Notes on this clonotype: The junction shows a germline mismatch at one end, possibly a read error. This chain links TRBV7-7 with TRBJ1-1; TRBD1 is a possible D gene (5 bases). The CDR3 is 14 amino acids. Germline V CDR1 and CDR2: SSHAT, FNYEAQ (reference sequence). CDR3 in amino acids: CASSPPGGVTEAFF. In DNA, the CDR3 is TGTGCTAGCAGCCCCCCTGGGGGGGTCACTGAAGCTTTCTTT.

The chain carries TRBV4-1 and TRBJ2-7, with no clear D. V lost 4 bases and J 7 bases, leaving 11 bases between the germline ends. The CDR3 totals 12 residues. The germline gives CDR1 MGHRA, CDR2 YSYEKL. The CDR3 bases are TGCGCCAGCAGCCCTCGGGCGAGGGAGCAGTACTTC. This encodes CASSPRAREQYF.

This clonotype was picked up a small number of times. This chain connects TRBV28 to TRBJ1-6; TRBD1 agrees at 7 bases. Trimming took 6 bases from V and 5 from J; bases not matched to a gene: 7. The CDR3 runs 15 residues. Germline-derived CDR1 and CDR2 are MDHEN and SYDVKM. In nucleotides, the CDR3 is TGTGCCAGCAGCGAACTGACAGGGAATAATTCACCCCTCCACTTT. The encoded protein is CASSELTGNNSPLHF.

The chain recombines TRBV6-1 with TRBJ1-5, with 11 bases aligning to TRBD1. V dropped 6 bases and J dropped 7; count of bases not matched to a gene: 11. The CDR3 length is 16 residues. CDR1 and CDR2 from the germline V gene are MNHNS and SASEGT. CDR3 sequence: CASRLSGQGVSQPQHF. The CDR3 region has the DNA TGTGCCAGCAGATTATCGGGACAGGGGGTTTCGCAGCCCCAGCATTTT.

CDR3 amino acids: CASSLGTGPTNYGYTF. The CDR3 coding sequence is TGTGCCAGCAGCCTAGGGACCGGCCCTACTAACTATGGCTACACCTTC. This chain connects TRBV25-1 to TRBJ1-2; D is perhaps TRBD1 (5 bases). Germline loops: CDR1 MGHDK, CDR2 SYGVNS. CDR3 length equals 16 residues. Deletions cut 6 bases from V and 0 bases from J, with 17 bases between.

The rearrangement uses TRBV12-3 or TRBV12-4 and TRBJ1-4; the D gene is possibly TRBD1 (6 bases). The CDR3 is 15 residues long. Deletions cut 3 bases from V and 7 bases from J, with 15 bases between. The CDR3 coding sequence is TGTGCCAGCAGTTTGGGGGCCAGGGTTGTTGAAAAACTGTTTTTT. This translates into CASSLGARVVEKLFF.

The genes are TRBV18 and TRBJ1-6, with 7 bases identical to TRBD1. CDR3 length: 14 amino acids. J was trimmed by 7 bases and V by 4 bases; bases with no gene match: 4. Germline CDR1 and CDR2: KGHSH and LQKENI. The CDR3 sequence is CASSQDRANSPLHF. CDR3 sequence (DNA): TGTGCCAGCTCACAAGACAGGGCGAATTCACCCCTCCACTTT.